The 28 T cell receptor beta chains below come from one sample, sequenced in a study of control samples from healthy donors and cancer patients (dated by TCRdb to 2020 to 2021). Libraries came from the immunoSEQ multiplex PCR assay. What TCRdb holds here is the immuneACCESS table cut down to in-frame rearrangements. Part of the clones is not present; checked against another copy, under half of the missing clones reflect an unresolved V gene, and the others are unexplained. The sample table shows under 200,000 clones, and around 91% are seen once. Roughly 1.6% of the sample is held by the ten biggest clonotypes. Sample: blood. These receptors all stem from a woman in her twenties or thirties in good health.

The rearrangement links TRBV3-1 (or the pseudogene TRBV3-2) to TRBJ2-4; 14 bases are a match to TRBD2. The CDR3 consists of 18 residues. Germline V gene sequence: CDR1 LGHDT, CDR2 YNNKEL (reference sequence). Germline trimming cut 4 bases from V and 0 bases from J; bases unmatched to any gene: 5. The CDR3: CASSPGLAGVVAKNIQYF. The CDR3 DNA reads TGTGCCAGCAGCCCGGGACTAGCGGGGGTAGTAGCCAAAAACATTCAGTACTTC.

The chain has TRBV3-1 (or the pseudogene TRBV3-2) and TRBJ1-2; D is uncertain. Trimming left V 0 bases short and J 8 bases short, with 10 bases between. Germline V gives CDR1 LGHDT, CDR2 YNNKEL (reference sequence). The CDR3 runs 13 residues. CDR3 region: CASSQERSVGYTF. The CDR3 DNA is TGTGCCAGCAGCCAAGAACGGTCAGTCGGCTACACCTTC.

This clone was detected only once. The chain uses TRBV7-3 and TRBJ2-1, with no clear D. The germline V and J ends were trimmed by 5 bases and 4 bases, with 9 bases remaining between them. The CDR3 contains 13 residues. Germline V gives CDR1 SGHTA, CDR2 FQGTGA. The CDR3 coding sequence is TGTGCCAGCAGCGCCCTCGGTTACAATGAGCAGTTCTTC. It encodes CASSALGYNEQFF.

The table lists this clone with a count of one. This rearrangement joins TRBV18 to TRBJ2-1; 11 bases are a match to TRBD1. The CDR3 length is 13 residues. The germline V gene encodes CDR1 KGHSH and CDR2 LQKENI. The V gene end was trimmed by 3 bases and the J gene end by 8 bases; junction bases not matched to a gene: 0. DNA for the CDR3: TGTGCCAGCTCACCGGGACAGGGGGATGAGCAGTTCTTC. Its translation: CASSPGQGDEQFF.

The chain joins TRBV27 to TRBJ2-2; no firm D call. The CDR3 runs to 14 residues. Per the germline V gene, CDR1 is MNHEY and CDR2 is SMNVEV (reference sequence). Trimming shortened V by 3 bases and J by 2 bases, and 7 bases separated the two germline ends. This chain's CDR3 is CASSLPDNTGELFF. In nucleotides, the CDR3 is TGTGCCAGCAGTTTGCCGGATAACACCGGGGAGCTGTTTTTT.

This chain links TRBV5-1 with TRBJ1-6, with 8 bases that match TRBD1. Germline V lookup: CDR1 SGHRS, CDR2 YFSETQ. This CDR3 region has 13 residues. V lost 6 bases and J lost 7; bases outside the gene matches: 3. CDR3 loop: CASTTGGNSPLHF. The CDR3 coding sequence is TGCGCCAGCACCACAGGGGGGAATTCACCCCTCCACTTT.

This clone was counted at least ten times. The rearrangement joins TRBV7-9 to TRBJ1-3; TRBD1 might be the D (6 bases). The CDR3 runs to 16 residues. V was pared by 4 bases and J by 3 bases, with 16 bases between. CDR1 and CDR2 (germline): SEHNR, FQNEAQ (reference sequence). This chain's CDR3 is CASSSLITGSGNTIYF. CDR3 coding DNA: TGTGCCAGCAGCTCCCTCATTACAGGGAGTGGAAACACCATATATTTT. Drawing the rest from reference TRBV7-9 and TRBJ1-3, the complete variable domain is DTGVSQNPRHKITKRGQNVTFRCDPISEHNRLYWYRQTLGQGPEFLTYFQNEAQLEKSRLLSDRFSAERPKGSFSTLEIQRTEQGDSAMYLCASSSLITGSGNTIYFGEGSWLTVV.

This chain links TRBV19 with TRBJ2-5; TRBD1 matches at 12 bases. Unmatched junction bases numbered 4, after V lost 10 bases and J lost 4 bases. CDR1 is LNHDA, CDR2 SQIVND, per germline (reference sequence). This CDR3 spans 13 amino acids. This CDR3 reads CATRDRGRETQYF. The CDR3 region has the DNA TGTGCCACTCGGGACAGGGGGCGAGAGACCCAGTACTTC.

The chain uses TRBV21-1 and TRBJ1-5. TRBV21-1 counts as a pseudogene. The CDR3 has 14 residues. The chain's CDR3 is CASSKGRLYQPQHF. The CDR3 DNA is TGTGCCAGCAGCAAGGGTCGGTTGTATCAGCCCCAGCATTTT.

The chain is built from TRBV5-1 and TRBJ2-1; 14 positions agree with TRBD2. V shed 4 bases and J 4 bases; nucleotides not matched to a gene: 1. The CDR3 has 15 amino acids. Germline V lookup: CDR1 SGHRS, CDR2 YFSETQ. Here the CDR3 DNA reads TGCGCCAGCAGCCGGACTAGCGGGAGGTACAATGAGCAGTTCTTC. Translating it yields CASSRTSGRYNEQFF.

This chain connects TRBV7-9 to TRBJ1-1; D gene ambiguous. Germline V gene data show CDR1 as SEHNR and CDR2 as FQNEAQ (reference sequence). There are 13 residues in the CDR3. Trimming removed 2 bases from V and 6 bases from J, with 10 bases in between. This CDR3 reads CASSLPGPAEAFF. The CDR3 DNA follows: TGTGCCAGCAGCTTACCCGGGCCGGCTGAAGCTTTCTTT.

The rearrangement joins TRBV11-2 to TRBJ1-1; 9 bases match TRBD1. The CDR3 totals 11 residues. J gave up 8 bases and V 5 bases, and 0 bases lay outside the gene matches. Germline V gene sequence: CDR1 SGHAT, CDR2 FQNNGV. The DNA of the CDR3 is TGTGCCAGCAGCGGGACAGGGGAAGCTTTCTTT. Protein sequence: CASSGTGEAFF.

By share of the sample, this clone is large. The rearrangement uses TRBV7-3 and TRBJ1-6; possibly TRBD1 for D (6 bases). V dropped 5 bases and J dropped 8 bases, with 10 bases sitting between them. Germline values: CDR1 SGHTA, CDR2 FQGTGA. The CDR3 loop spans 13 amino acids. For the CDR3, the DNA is TGTGCCAGCAGCCCACAGGGAGATTCACCCCTCCACTTT. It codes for CASSPQGDSPLHF. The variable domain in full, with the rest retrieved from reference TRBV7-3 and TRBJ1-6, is GAGVSQTPSNKVTEKGKYVELRCDPISGHTALYWYRQSLGQGPEFLIYFQGTGAADDSGLPNDRFFAVRPEGSVSTLKIQRTERGDSAVYLCASSPQGDSPLHFGNGTRLTVT.

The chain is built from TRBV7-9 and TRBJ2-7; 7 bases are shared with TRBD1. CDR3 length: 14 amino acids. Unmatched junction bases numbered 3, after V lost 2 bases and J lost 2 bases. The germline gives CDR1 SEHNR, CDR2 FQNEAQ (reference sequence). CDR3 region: CASSLRDSPYEQYF. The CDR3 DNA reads TGTGCCAGCAGCTTACGGGACAGTCCCTACGAGCAGTACTTC.

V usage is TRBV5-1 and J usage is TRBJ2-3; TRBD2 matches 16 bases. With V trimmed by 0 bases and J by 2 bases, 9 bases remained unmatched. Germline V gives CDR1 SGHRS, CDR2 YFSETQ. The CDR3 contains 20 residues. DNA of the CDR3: TGCGCCAGCAGCTTGGGAGCGGGACTAGCGGGGGGGCCTTTCACAGATACGCAGTATTTT. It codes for CASSLGAGLAGGPFTDTQYF.

CDR3 nucleotide sequence: TGCGCCAGCAGCTTGGAACAGGGAGCTAACTATGGCTACACCTTC. This gives the protein CASSLEQGANYGYTF. This chain connects TRBV5-1 to TRBJ1-2; D might be TRBD1 (6 bases). The CDR3 length is 15 residues. Germline V gives CDR1 SGHRS, CDR2 YFSETQ. Trimming stripped 0 bases from V and 0 bases from J, with 9 bases between.

The CDR3 sequence is CASSFGGGRRGETQYF. As DNA, the CDR3 is TGTGCCAGCAGTTTCGGTGGCGGGAGGCGGGGGGAGACCCAGTACTTC. The rearrangement links TRBV27 to TRBJ2-5, with TRBD2 identical over 8 bases. This CDR3 contains 16 residues. Trimming removed 3 bases from V and 5 bases from J; junction bases left unmatched: 11. Germline V lookup: CDR1 MNHEY, CDR2 SMNVEV (reference sequence).

This CDR3 reads CASSRGLNEKLFF. DNA of the CDR3: TGTGCCAGCAGCAGGGGGCTCAATGAAAAACTGTTTTTT. V gene TRBV3-1 (or the pseudogene TRBV3-2) combines with J gene TRBJ1-4; the match to TRBD1 covers 7 bases. CDR1 LGHDT and CDR2 YNNKEL come from the germline V gene (reference sequence). The CDR3 has 13 residues. V lost 5 bases, J lost 5 bases, and 2 bases stayed unmatched.

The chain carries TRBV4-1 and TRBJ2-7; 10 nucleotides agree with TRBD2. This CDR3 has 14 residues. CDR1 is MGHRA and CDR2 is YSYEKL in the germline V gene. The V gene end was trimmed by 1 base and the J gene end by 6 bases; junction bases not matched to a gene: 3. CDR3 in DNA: TGCGCCAGCAGCCAAGCTAGCGGGAGAAGCGAGCAGTACTTC. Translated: CASSQASGRSEQYF.

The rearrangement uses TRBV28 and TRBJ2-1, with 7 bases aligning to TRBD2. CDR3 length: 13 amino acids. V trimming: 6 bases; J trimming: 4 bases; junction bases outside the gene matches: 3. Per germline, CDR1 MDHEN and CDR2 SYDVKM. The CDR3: CASRLASYNEQFF. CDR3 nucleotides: TGTGCCAGCAGACTAGCGTCGTACAATGAGCAGTTCTTC.

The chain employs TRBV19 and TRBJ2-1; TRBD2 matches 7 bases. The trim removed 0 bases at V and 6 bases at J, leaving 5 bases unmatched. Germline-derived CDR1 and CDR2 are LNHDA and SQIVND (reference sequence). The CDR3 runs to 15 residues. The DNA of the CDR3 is TGTGCCAGTAGTATAGACGGACTAGTGGGCAATGAGCAGTTCTTC. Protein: CASSIDGLVGNEQFF. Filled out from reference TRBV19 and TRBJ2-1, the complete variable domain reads DGGITQSPKYLFRKEGQNVTLSCEQNLNHDAMYWYRQDPGQGLRLIYYSQIVNDFQKGDIAEGYSVSREKKESFPLTVTSAQKNPTAFYLCASSIDGLVGNEQFFGPGTRLTVL.

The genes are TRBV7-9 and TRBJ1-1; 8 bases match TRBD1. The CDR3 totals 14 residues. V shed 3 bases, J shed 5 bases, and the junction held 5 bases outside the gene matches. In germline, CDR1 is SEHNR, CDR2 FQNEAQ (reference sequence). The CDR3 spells CASSFQGASTEAFF. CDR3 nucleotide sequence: TGTGCCAGCAGCTTTCAGGGGGCGAGTACTGAAGCTTTCTTT.

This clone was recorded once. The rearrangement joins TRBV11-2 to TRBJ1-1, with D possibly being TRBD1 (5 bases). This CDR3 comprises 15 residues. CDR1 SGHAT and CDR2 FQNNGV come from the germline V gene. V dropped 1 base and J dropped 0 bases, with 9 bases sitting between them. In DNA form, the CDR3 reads TGTGCCAGCAGCTTAGGGGGGGGTTTGAACACTGAAGCTTTCTTT. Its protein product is CASSLGGGLNTEAFF.

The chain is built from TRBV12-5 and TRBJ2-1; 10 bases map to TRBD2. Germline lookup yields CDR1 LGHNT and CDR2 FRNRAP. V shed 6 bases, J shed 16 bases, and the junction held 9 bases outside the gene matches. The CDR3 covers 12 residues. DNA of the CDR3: TGTGCTAGTGGCACCCTGACTAGCGGGTTATTCTTC. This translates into CASGTLTSGLFF.

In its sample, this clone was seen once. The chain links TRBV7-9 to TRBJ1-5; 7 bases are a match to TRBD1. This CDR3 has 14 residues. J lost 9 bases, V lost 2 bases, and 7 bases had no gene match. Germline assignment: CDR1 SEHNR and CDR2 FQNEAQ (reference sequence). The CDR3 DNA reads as TGTGCCAGCAGCTTAAATTCAGGGGGGGCGCCCCAGCATTTT. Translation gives CASSLNSGGAPQHF.

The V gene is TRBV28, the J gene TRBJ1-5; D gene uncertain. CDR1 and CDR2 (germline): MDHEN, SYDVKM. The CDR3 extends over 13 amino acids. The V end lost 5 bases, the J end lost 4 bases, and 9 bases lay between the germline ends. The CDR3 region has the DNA TGTGCCAGCAGTCGAACCCTTAATCAGCCCCAGCATTTT. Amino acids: CASSRTLNQPQHF.

This CDR3 reads CASSDIGRHYGYTF. CDR3 in DNA: TGTGCCAGCAGTGATATAGGGAGGCACTATGGCTACACCTTC. The V and J genes are TRBV25-1 and TRBJ1-2; the D is unclear. The CDR3 is 14 residues long. Trimming shortened V by 3 bases and J by 3 bases, and 11 bases separated the two germline ends. CDR1 and CDR2 (germline): MGHDK, SYGVNS.

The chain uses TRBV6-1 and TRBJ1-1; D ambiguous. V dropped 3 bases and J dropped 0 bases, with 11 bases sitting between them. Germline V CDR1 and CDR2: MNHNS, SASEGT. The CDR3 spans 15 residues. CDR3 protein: CASSDRGRVNTEAFF. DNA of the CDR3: TGTGCCAGCAGTGATCGCGGGCGGGTGAACACTGAAGCTTTCTTT.